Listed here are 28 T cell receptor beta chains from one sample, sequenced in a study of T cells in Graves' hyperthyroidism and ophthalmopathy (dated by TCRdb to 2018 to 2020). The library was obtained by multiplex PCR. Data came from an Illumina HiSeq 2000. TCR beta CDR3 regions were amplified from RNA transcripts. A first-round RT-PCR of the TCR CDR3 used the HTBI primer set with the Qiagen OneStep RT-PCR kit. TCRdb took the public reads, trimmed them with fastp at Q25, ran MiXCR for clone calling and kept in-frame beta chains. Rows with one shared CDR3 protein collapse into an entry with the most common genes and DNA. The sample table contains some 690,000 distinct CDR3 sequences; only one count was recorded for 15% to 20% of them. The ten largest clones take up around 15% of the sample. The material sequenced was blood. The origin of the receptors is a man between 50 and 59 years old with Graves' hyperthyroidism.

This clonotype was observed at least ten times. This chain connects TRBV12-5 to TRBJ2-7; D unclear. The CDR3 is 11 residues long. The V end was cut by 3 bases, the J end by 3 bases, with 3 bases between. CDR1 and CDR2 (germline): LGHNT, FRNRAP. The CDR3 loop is CASGLNYEQYF. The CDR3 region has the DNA TGTGCTAGTGGTTTAAACTACGAGCAGTACTTC.

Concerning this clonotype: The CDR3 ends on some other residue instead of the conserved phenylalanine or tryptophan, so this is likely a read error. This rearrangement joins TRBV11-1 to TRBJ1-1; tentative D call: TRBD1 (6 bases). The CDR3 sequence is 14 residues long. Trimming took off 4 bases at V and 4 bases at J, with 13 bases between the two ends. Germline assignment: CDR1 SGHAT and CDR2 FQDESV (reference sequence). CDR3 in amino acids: CASSSNDRSTEAFL. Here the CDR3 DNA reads TGTGCCAGCAGCTCCAACGACAGGAGCACTGAAGCTTTCTTG.

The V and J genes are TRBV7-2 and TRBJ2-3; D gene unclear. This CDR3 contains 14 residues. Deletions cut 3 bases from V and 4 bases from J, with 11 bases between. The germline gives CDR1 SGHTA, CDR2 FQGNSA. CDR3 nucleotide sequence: TGTGCCAGCAGCTTTGCCCAACGGGCAGATACGCAGTATTTT. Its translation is CASSFAQRADTQYF. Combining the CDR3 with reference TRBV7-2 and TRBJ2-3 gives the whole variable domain GAGVSQSPSNKVTEKGKDVELRCDPISGHTALYWYRQSLGQGLEFLIYFQGNSAPDKSGLPSDRFSAERTGGSVSTLTIQRTQQEDSAVYLCASSFAQRADTQYFGPGTRLTVL.

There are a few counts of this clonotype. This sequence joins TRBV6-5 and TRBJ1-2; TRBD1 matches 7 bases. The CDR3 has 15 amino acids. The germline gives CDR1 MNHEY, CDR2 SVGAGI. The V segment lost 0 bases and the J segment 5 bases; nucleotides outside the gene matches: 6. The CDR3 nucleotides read TGTGCCAGCAGTTACTCTGGGACAGACCCATATGGCTACACCTTC. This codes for CASSYSGTDPYGYTF.

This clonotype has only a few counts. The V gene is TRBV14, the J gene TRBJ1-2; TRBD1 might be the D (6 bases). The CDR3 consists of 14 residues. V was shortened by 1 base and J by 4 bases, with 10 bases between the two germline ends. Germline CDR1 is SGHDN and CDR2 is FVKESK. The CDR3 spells CASSQVTGTYGYTF. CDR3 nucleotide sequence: TGTGCCAGCAGCCAAGTAACAGGGACCTATGGCTACACCTTC.

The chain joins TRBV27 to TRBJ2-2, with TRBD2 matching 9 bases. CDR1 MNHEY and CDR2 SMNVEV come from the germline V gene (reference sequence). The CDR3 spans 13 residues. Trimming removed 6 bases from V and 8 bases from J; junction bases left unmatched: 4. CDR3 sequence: CASSGTSRGELFF. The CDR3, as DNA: TGTGCCAGCAGCGGGACTAGCCGGGGGGAGCTGTTTTTT.

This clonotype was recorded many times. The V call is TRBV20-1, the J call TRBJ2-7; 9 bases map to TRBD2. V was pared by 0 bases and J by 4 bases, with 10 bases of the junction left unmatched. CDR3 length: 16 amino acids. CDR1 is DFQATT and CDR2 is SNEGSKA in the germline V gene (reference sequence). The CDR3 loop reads CSAREGSGGQGYEQYF. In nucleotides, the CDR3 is TGCAGTGCTAGAGAGGGTAGCGGGGGCCAGGGGTACGAGCAGTACTTC.

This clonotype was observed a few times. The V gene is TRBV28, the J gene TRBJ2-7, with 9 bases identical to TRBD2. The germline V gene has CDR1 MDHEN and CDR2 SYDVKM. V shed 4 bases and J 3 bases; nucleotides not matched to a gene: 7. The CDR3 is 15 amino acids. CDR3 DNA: TGTGCCAGCAGTTCCCCGACTAGCGGCCTCTACGAGCAGTACTTC. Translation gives CASSSPTSGLYEQYF.

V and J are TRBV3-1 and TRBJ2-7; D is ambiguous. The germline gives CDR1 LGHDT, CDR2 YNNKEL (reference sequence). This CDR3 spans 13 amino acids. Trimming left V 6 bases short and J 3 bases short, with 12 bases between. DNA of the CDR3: TGTGCCAGCAGTTACGGAGCTAACTACGAGCAGTACTTC. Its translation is CASSYGANYEQYF.

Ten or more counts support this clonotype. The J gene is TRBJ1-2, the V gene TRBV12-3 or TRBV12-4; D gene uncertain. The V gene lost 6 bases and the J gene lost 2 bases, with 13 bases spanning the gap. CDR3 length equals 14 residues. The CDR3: CASRLAGRNYGYTF. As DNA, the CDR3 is TGTGCCAGCAGGCTCGCGGGGAGGAACTATGGCTACACCTTC.

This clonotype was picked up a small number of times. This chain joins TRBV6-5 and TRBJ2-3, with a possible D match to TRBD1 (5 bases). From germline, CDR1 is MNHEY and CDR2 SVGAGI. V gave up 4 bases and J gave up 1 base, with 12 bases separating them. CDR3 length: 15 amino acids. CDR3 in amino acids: CASSWGSSGTDTQYF. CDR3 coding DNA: TGTGCCAGCAGTTGGGGCAGTTCTGGCACAGATACGCAGTATTTT.

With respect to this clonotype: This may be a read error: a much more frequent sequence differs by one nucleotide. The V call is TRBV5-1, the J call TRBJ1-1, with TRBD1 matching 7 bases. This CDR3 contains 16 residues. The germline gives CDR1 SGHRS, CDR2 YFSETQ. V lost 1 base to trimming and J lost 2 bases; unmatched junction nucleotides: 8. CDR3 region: CASSLRDRDPNTEAFF. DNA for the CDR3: TGCGCCAGCAGCTTGCGGGACAGAGACCCCAACACTGAAGCTTTCTTT.

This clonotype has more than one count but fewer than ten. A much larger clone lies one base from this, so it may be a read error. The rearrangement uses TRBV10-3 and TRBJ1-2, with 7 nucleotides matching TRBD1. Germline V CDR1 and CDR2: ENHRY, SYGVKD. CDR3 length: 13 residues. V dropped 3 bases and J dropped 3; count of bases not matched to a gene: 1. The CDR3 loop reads CAISDGTDYGYTF. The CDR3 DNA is TGTGCCATCAGTGACGGGACAGACTATGGCTACACCTTC.

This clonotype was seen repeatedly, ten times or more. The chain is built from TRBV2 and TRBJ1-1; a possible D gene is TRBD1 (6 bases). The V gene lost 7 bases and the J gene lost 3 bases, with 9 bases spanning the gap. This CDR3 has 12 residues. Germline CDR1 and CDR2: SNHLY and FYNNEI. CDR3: CASTRGHTEAFF. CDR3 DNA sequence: TGTGCCAGCACTCGGGGGCACACTGAAGCTTTCTTT.

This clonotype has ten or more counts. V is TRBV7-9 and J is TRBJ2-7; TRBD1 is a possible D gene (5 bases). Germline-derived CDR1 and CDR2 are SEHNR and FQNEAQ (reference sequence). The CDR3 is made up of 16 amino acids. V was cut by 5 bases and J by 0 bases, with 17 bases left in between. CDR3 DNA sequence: TGTGCCAGCAGCATGGTGGGGCGGATGAGCTCCTACGAGCAGTACTTC. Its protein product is CASSMVGRMSSYEQYF.

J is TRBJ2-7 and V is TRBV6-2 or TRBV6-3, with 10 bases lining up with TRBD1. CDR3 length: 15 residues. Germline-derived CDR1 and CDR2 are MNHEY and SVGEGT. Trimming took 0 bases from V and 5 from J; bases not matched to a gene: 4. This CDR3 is CASSYSGTGVNEQYF. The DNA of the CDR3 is TGTGCCAGCAGTTACTCGGGGACAGGGGTCAACGAGCAGTACTTC.

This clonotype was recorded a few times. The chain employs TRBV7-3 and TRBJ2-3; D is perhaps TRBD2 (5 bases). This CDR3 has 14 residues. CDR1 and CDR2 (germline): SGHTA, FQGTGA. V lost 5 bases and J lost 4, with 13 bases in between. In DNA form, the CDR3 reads TGTGCCAGCAGCCGAGGGTTTGGCCCAGATACGCAGTATTTT. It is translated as CASSRGFGPDTQYF.

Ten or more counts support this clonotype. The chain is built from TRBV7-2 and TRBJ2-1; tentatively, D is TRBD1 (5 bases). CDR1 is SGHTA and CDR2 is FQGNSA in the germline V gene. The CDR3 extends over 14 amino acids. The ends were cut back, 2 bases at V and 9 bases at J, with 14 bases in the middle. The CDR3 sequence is CASSLLGDLSEQFF. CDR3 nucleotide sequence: TGTGCCAGCAGCTTATTAGGGGATTTGAGTGAGCAGTTCTTC.

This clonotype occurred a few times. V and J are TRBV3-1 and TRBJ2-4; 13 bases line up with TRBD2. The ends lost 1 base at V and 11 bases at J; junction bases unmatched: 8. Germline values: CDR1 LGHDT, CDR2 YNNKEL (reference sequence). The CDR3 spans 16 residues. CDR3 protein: CASSQAGLAGVGVQYF. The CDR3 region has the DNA TGTGCCAGCAGCCAAGCCGGACTAGCGGGAGTAGGCGTTCAGTACTTC.

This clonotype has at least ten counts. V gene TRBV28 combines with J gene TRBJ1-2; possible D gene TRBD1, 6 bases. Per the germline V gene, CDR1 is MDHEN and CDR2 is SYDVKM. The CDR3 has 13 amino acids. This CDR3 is CDLTRGGNYGYTF. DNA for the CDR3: TGTGACTTAACAAGGGGGGGCAACTATGGCTACACCTTC.

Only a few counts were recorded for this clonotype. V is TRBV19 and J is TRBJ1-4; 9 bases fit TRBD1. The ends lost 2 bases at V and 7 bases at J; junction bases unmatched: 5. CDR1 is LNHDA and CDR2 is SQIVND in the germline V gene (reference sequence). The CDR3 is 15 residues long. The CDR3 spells CASSISGTGFEKLFF. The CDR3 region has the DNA TGTGCCAGTAGTATATCTGGGACAGGGTTTGAAAAACTGTTTTTT.

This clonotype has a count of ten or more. CDR3 region: CASSQDLAGYNEQFF. CDR3 DNA: TGTGCCAGCAGCCAAGATCTAGCGGGCTACAATGAGCAGTTCTTC. The chain is built from TRBV3-1 and TRBJ2-1; TRBD2 matches at 8 bases. The CDR3 is 15 residues long. Germline assignment: CDR1 LGHDT and CDR2 YNNKEL (reference sequence). V lost 0 bases and J lost 3; bases outside the gene matches: 1.

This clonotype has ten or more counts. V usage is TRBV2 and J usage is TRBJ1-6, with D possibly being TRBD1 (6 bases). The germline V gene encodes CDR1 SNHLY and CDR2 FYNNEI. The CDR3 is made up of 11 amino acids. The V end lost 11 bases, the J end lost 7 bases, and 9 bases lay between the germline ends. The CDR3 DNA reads TGTGCCGGAGGACAGAATTCACCCCTCCACTTT. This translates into CAGGQNSPLHF.

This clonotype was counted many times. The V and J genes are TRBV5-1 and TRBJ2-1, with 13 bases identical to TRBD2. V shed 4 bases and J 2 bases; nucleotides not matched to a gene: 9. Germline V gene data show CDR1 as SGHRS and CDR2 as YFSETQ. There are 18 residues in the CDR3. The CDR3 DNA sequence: TGCGCCAGCAGCGGACCGGGACTAGCGGGGACCACCTACAATGAGCAGTTCTTC. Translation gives CASSGPGLAGTTYNEQFF.

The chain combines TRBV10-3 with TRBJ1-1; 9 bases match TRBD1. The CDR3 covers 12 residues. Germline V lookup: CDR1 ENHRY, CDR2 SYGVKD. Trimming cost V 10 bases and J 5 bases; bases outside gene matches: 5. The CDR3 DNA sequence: TGTGCCACAGGGACAGGGAGAACTGAAGCTTTCTTT. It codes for CATGTGRTEAFF.

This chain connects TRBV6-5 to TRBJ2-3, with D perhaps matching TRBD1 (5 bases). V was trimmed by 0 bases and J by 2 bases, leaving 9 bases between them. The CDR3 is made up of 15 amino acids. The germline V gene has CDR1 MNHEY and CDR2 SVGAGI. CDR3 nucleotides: TGTGCCAGCAGTTACTCGACCAGGGCCACAGATACGCAGTATTTT. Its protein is CASSYSTRATDTQYF.

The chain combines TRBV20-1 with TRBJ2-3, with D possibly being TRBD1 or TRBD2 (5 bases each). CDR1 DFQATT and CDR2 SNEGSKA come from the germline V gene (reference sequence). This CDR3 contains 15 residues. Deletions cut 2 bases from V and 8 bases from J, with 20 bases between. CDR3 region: CSARMESAARGTQYF. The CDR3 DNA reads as TGCAGTGCTAGAATGGAATCGGCGGCGAGGGGTACGCAGTATTTT.

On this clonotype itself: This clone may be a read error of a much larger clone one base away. For the CDR3, the DNA is TGTGCCAACTCGCCCACCCGGGGGGCAGATACGCAGTATTTT. This translates into CANSPTRGADTQYF. This rearrangement joins TRBV18 to TRBJ2-3; 7 positions match TRBD2. V dropped 10 bases and J dropped 4; count of bases not matched to a gene: 11. CDR1 and CDR2 from the germline V gene are KGHSH and LQKENI. The CDR3 contains 14 residues.